This T cell receptor beta chain was sequenced for a study of blood T cell repertoires in COVID-19. About the study: COVID-19 samples collected from the United States, Italy and Spain covered acute and convalescent phases. PBMCs, B-cell-depleted T cells, or T cells provided the cDNA or gDNA that made up the material.

Original analysis: Amplification of reference gene primers was used by the study to estimate nucleated cell counts. Sequencing was performed with immunoSEQ multiplex PCR; in TCRdb, only in-frame clones are kept and a portion is missing. The V and J calls and clone size are taken from that table; D and trimming were inferred from the DNA. This sample has about 230,000 clones, with 65% to 90% found just once. The CDR3 has 16 amino acids. Per the germline V gene, CDR1 is SEHNR and CDR2 is FQNEAQ (reference sequence). V was pared by 5 bases and J by 1 base, with 8 bases of the junction left unmatched. The sample was peripheral blood. This rearrangement joins TRBV7-9 to TRBJ2-3; 8 bases fit TRBD2. This TCR was recovered from a woman aged 50 to 60 with acute or convalescent COVID-19. The DNA of the CDR3 is TGTGCCAGCAGCAACTCGGGGGGGCGCGGCACAGATACGCAGTATTTT. It encodes CASSNSGGRGTDTQYF.